Each of the 20 T cell receptor beta chains below was sequenced from the same sample in a study of blood T cell repertoires in COVID-19. Produced via immunoSEQ multiplex PCR; TCRdb's table is partial and in-frame only. Of about 220,000 clones listed, under 90% are singletons. The sequenced sample consisted of PBMCs or T cells enriched from blood (not recorded which). Every receptor here comes from a woman aged 45-65 years who had been exposed to COVID-19.

The V gene is TRBV19, the J gene TRBJ1-2; 8 bases are shared with TRBD1. This CDR3 has 14 residues. V was clipped by 3 bases and J by 8 bases; unmatched bases: 8. CDR1 is LNHDA and CDR2 is SQIVND in the germline V gene (reference sequence). CDR3 sequence reads: CASSITGTGDGYTF. CDR3 DNA: TGTGCCAGTAGTATTACAGGGACAGGAGACGGCTACACCTTC.

The chain couples TRBV5-4 to TRBJ2-1; D perhaps matches TRBD2 (6 bases). Trimming cost V 0 bases and J 8 bases, with 9 bases left between them. Germline CDR1 reads SGHNT; CDR2 reads YYREEE (reference sequence). CDR3 length: 13 residues. The CDR3 reads CASSLVLAYEQFF. The CDR3 DNA follows: TGTGCCAGCAGCTTGGTACTAGCCTATGAGCAGTTCTTC.

The chain has TRBV18 and TRBJ2-3; D might be TRBD2 (6 bases). This CDR3 is built from 15 residues. Trimming took 2 bases from V and 3 from J, leaving 12 bases between them. The V gene's germline CDR1 is KGHSH and CDR2 LQKENI. CDR3 loop: CASSPETGVTDTQYF. The CDR3 DNA sequence: TGTGCCAGCTCACCAGAGACGGGGGTTACAGATACGCAGTATTTT.

The genes are TRBV10-1 and TRBJ2-3, with 7 positions matching TRBD2. The CDR3 contains 14 residues. V was clipped by 2 bases and J by 7 bases; unmatched bases: 6. Germline V gene lookup returns CDR1 WNHNN and CDR2 SYGVQD (reference sequence). The CDR3 sequence is CASSEGRGSNTQYF. CDR3 bases: TGCGCCAGCAGTGAGGGCCGCGGGAGTAATACGCAGTATTTT.

CDR3 in amino acids: CSARDTGNTIYF. The CDR3 DNA sequence: TGCAGCGCCCGGGACACTGGAAACACCATATATTTT. V gene TRBV29-1 combines with J gene TRBJ1-3; D is perhaps TRBD1 (6 bases). V was cut by 7 bases and J by 2 bases, with 9 bases left in between. The CDR3 loop spans 12 amino acids. Per the germline V gene, CDR1 is SQVTM and CDR2 is ANQGSEA.

V is TRBV7-9 and J is TRBJ2-3, with D maybe TRBD1 (6 bases). The V gene lost 5 bases and the J gene lost 2 bases, with 17 bases spanning the gap. The CDR3 is made up of 16 amino acids. Germline V gene data show CDR1 as SEHNR and CDR2 as FQNEAQ (reference sequence). In nucleotides, the CDR3 is TGTGCCAGCAGCCGGCAGACAGGCTTCGACACAGATACGCAGTATTTT. Protein: CASSRQTGFDTDTQYF.

The V gene is TRBV3-1 (or the pseudogene TRBV3-2), the J gene TRBJ2-2, with 8 nucleotides matching TRBD2. The length of the CDR3 is 15 residues. J lost 5 bases, V lost 5 bases, and 7 bases had no gene match. The germline V gene has CDR1 LGHDT and CDR2 YNNKEL (reference sequence). The CDR3 nucleotides read TGTGCCAGCAGCTTCGGGGGGGCCCGAACCGGGGAGCTGTTTTTT. This gives the protein CASSFGGARTGELFF.

The chain joins TRBV2 to TRBJ2-7; the match to TRBD1 covers 9 bases. The CDR3 length is 18 residues. The junction had 15 bases not matched to a gene; V was cut back by 0 bases and J by 6 bases. Germline CDR1 SNHLY, CDR2 FYNNEI. The CDR3 here is CASSEAPQGAWSISEQYF. Here the CDR3 DNA reads TGTGCCAGCAGTGAAGCCCCACAGGGGGCTTGGAGTATAAGCGAGCAGTACTTC.

This sequence joins TRBV6-5 and TRBJ2-7, with 7 bases aligning to TRBD1. V shed 4 bases and J 2 bases; nucleotides not matched to a gene: 5. The V gene's germline CDR1 is MNHEY and CDR2 SVGAGI. CDR3 length equals 14 residues. CDR3 residues: CASSFRDRPYEQYF. The CDR3 DNA is TGTGCCAGCAGTTTCCGGGACAGACCCTACGAGCAGTACTTC.

This clone was counted once. The chain links TRBV18 to TRBJ1-2; 8 bases align to TRBD1. Losses at the gene ends were 6 bases for V and 0 bases for J; bases not matched to a gene: 6. The CDR3 loop spans 15 amino acids. Germline CDR1 and CDR2: KGHSH and LQKENI. CDR3 nucleotide sequence: TGTGCCAGCTCGCGTGGACAGGGAGCTAACTATGGCTACACCTTC. This codes for CASSRGQGANYGYTF.

The chain recombines TRBV18 with TRBJ1-3, with D perhaps matching TRBD1 (6 bases). CDR1 and CDR2 (germline): KGHSH, LQKENI. There are 16 residues in the CDR3. V gave up 5 bases and J gave up 0 bases, with 14 bases separating them. The CDR3 sequence: CASSSRGSSSGNTIYF. CDR3 nucleotides: TGTGCCAGCTCATCCAGGGGAAGCAGCTCTGGAAACACCATATATTTT.

The rearrangement uses TRBV30 and TRBJ2-7; TRBD1 agrees at 8 bases. Germline-derived CDR1 and CDR2 are GTSNPN and SVGIG (reference sequence). The CDR3 is made up of 13 amino acids. Trimming cost V 1 base and J 7 bases; bases outside gene matches: 6. The CDR3 here is CAWSGTGPGEQYF. CDR3 bases: TGTGCCTGGAGTGGGACAGGGCCAGGGGAGCAGTACTTC.

The J gene is TRBJ1-1, the V gene TRBV6-6; D might be TRBD1 (5 bases). The germline V gene encodes CDR1 MNHNY and CDR2 SVGAGI (reference sequence). This CDR3 has 14 residues. V shed 7 bases and J shed 0 bases, with 12 bases lying between them. The CDR3 sequence is CASKRQLMNTEAFF. Here the CDR3 DNA reads TGTGCCAGCAAGAGACAGCTCATGAACACTGAAGCTTTCTTT.

The V call is TRBV5-1, the J call TRBJ2-5; no reliable D call. The germline gives CDR1 SGHRS, CDR2 YFSETQ. V was pared by 0 bases and J by 2 bases, with 8 bases between. This CDR3 has 14 amino acids. CDR3 amino acids: CASSLELNQETQYF. CDR3 sequence (DNA): TGCGCCAGCAGCTTGGAGCTAAATCAAGAGACCCAGTACTTC.

This clone was seen just once. J is TRBJ1-1 and V is TRBV28, with 10 nucleotides matching TRBD1. Germline CDR1 MDHEN, CDR2 SYDVKM. Unmatched junction bases numbered 10, after V lost 2 bases and J lost 10 bases. This CDR3 contains 15 residues. CDR3 sequence (DNA): TGTGCCAGCAGTTTACCGGGACAGGGGTTGGTAGGAGCTTTCTTT. Translating gives CASSLPGQGLVGAFF.

V and J are TRBV10-3 and TRBJ1-1, with 7 nucleotides matching TRBD1. CDR3 length: 13 residues. Germline CDR1 ENHRY, CDR2 SYGVKD. The V and J ends lost 10 bases and 2 bases, in that order; junction bases with no gene match: 7. CDR3 loop: CATERQGNTEAFF. In nucleotides, the CDR3 is TGTGCCACCGAAAGACAGGGAAACACTGAAGCTTTCTTT.

This clone was found once. The rearrangement uses TRBV7-3 and TRBJ2-3, with no clear D. The CDR3 has 13 amino acids. Germline-derived CDR1 and CDR2 are SGHTA and FQGTGA. V shed 4 bases and J shed 0 bases, with 5 bases lying between them. The CDR3 DNA reads TGTGCCAGCAGCTACACGAGCACAGATACGCAGTATTTT. Its translation is CASSYTSTDTQYF.

The chain couples TRBV7-6 to TRBJ1-2; perhaps TRBD1 as D (6 bases). V lost 5 bases, J lost 3 bases, and 16 bases lay in between. Germline CDR1 and CDR2: SGHVS and FNYEAQ. The CDR3 is 15 residues long. The DNA for the CDR3 is TGTGCCAGCAGCAATACCTTAGGGACATACTATGGCTACACCTTC. Protein: CASSNTLGTYYGYTF. Combining the CDR3 with reference TRBV7-6 and TRBJ1-2 gives the whole variable domain GAGVSQSPRYKVTKRGQDVALRCDPISGHVSLYWYRQALGQGPEFLTYFNYEAQQDKSGLPNDRFSAERPEGSISTLTIQRTEQRDSAMYRCASSNTLGTYYGYTFGSGTRLTVV.

This rearrangement joins TRBV6-4 to TRBJ2-3, with TRBD2 matching over 7 bases. Germline CDR1 and CDR2: MRHNA and SNTAGT. CDR3 length equals 15 residues. The trim removed 2 bases at V and 1 base at J, leaving 3 bases unmatched. CDR3 sequence (DNA): TGTGCCAGCAGTGACGGCGCGGGGGGCACAGATACGCAGTATTTT. Translation: CASSDGAGGTDTQYF.

The chain uses TRBV28 and TRBJ1-1; D unresolved. Trimming took 6 bases from V and 9 from J, leaving 14 bases between them. This CDR3 has 12 residues. Per germline, CDR1 MDHEN and CDR2 SYDVKM. This CDR3 is CASRNWALKAFF. DNA for the CDR3: TGTGCCAGCAGAAATTGGGCCCTCAAAGCTTTCTTT.